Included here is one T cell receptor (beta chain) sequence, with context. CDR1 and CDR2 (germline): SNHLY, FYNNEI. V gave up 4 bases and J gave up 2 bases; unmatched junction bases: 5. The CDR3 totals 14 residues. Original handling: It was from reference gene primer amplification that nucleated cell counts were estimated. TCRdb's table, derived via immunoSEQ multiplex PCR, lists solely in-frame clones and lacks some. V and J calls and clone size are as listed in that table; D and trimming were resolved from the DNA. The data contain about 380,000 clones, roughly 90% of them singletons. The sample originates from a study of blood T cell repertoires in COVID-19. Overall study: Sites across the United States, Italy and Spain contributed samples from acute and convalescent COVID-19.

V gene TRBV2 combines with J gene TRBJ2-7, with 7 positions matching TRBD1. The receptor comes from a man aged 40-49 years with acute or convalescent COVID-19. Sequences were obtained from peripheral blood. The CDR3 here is CASSGGQTPYEQYF. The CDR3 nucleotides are TGTGCCAGCAGTGGGGGACAGACCCCCTACGAGCAGTACTTC.